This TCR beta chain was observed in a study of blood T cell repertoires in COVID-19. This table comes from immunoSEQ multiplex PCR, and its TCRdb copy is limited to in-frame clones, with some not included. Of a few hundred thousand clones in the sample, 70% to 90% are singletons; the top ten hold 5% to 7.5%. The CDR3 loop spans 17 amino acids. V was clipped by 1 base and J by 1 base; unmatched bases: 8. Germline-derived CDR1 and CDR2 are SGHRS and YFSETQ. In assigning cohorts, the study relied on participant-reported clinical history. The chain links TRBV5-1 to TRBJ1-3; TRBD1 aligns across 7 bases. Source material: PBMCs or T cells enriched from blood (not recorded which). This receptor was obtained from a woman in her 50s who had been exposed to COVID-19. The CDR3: CASSLRAGQDSGNTIYF. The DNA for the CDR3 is TGCGCCAGCAGCTTGAGGGCAGGACAGGATTCTGGAAACACCATATATTTT. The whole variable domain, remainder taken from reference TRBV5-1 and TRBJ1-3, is KAGVTQTPRYLIKTRGQQVTLSCSPISGHRSVSWYQQTPGQGLQFLFEYFSETQRNKGNFPGRFSGRQFSNSRSEMNVSTLELGDSALYLCASSLRAGQDSGNTIYFGEGSWLTVV.